The T cell receptor beta chain described here comes from a study of identifying expanded T cells in peripheral blood. Clones were read by immunoSEQ multiplex PCR, and TCRdb kept only the in-frame ones, dropping some. The table includes some 78,000 clones, roughly 84% detected once. The CDR3 consists of 15 residues. Trimming at V came to 4 bases and at J to 9 bases, leaving 10 bases not matched to a gene. CDR1 and CDR2 from the germline V gene are MGHRA and YSYEKL. During the collection period, no donor immune events like infections were recorded. This clonotype was obtained from a person between 18 and 70 years old in good health. The chain carries TRBV4-1 and TRBJ2-1; 9 nucleotides align to TRBD2. The specimen sequenced was blood. CDR3 residues: CASSPGPGLAGEQFF. The CDR3 DNA is TGCGCCAGCAGCCCTGGGCCGGGACTAGCCGGTGAGCAGTTCTTC.